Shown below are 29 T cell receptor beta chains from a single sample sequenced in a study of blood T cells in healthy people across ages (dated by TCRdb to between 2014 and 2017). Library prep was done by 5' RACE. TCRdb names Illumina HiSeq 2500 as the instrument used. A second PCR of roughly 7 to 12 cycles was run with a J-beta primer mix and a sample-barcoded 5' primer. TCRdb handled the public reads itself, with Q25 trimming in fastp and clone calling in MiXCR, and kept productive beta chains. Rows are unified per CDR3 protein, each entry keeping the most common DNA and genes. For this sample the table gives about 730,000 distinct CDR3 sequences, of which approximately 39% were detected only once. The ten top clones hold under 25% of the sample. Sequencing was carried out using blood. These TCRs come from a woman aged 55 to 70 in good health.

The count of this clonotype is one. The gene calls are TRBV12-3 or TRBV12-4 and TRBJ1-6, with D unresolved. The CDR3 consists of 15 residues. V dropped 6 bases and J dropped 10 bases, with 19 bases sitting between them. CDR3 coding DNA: TGTGCCAGCAGCCCTACACACGGAAGAAGGTCACCCCTCCACTTT. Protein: CASSPTHGRRSPLHF.

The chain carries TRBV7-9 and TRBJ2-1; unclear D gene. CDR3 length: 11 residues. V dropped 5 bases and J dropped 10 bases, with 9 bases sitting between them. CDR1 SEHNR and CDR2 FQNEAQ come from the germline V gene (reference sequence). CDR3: CASSRLREQFF. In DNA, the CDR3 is TGTGCCAGCAGCCGTTTGCGGGAGCAGTTCTTC.

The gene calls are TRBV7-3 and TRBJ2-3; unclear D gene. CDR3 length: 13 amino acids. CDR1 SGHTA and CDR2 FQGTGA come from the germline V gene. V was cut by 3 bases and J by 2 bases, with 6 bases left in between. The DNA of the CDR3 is TGTGCCAGCAGCTTCGGGCCCACAGATACGCAGTATTTT. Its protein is CASSFGPTDTQYF.

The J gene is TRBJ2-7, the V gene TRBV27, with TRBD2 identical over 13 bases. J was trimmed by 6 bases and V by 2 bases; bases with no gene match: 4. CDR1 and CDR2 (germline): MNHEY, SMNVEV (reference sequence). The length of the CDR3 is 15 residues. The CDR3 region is CASSLSGLAGAEQYF. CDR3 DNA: TGTGCCAGCAGTTTAAGCGGACTAGCGGGAGCCGAGCAGTACTTC.

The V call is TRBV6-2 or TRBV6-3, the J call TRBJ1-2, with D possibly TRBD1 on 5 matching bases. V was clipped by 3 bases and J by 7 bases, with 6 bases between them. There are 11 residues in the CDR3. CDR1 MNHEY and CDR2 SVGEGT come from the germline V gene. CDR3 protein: CASSYGGGYTF. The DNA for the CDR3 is TGTGCCAGCAGTTATGGGGGTGGCTACACCTTC.

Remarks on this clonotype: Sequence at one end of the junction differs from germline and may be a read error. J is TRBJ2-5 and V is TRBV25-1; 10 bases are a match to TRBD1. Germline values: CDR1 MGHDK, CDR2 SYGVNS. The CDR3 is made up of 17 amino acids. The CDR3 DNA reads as TGTGCCAGCAGTGTTTTGCCGGGACAGGGGAAACAAGAGCCCCAGTACTTC. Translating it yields CASSVLPGQGKQEPQYF.

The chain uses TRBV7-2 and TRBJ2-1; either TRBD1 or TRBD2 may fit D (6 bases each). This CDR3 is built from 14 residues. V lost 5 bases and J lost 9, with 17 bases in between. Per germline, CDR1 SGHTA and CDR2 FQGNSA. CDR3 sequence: CASSRRLEGGEQFF. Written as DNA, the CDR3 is TGTGCCAGCAGCCGTCGACTAGAGGGGGGTGAGCAGTTCTTC.

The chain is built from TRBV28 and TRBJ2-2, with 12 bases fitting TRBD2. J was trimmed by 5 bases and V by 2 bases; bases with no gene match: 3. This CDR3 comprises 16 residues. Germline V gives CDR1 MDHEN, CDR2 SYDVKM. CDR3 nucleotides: TGTGCCAGCAGTTTAAACGGACTAGCGGGAACCGGGGAGCTGTTTTTT. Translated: CASSLNGLAGTGELFF.

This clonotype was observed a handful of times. The CDR3: CASSLAAGLAKNIQYF. For the CDR3, the DNA is TGTGCCAGCAGCTTAGCGGCGGGGTTAGCCAAAAACATTCAGTACTTC. The V call is TRBV7-2, the J call TRBJ2-4, with TRBD2 as a possible D gene (6 bases). Germline assignment: CDR1 SGHTA and CDR2 FQGNSA. The ends were cut back, 0 bases at V and 0 bases at J, with 9 bases in the middle. CDR3 length: 16 residues.

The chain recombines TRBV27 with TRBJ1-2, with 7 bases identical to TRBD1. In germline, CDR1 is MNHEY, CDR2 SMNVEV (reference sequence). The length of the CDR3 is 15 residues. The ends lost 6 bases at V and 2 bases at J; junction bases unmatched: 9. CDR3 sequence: CASSSIHRGNYGYTF. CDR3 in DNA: TGTGCCAGCAGCTCTATTCACAGGGGCAACTATGGCTACACCTTC.

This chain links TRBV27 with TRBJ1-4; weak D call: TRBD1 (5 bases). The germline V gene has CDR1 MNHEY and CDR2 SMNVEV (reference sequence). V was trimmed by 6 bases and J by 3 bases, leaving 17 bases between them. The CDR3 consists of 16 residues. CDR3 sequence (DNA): TGTGCCAGCAGGATAATCTGGGGGAACGCTAATGAAAAACTGTTTTTT. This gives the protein CASRIIWGNANEKLFF.

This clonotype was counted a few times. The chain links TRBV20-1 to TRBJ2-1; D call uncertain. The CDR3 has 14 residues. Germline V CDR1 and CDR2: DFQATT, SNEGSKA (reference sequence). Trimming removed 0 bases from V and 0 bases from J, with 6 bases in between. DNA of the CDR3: TGCAGTGCTAGAGATAGTGGCTCCTACAATGAGCAGTTCTTC. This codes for CSARDSGSYNEQFF.

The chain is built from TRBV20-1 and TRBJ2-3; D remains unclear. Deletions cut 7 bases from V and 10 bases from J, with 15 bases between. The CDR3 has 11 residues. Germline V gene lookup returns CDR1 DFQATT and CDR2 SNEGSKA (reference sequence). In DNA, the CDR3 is TGCAGTGAGTCAGCAGGAGAGGCGCAGTATTTT. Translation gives CSESAGEAQYF.

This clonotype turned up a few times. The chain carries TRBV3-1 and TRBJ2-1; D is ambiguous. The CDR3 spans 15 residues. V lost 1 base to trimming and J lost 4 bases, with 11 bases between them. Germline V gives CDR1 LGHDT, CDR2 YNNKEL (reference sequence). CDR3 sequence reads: CASSQAAGFYNEQFF. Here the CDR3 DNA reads TGTGCCAGCAGCCAAGCCGCCGGTTTTTACAATGAGCAGTTCTTC.

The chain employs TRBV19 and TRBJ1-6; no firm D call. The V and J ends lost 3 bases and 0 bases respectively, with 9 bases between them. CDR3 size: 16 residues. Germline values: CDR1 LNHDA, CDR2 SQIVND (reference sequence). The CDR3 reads CASSMDPSSYNSPLHF. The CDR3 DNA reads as TGTGCCAGTAGTATGGACCCAAGCTCCTATAATTCACCCCTCCACTTT.

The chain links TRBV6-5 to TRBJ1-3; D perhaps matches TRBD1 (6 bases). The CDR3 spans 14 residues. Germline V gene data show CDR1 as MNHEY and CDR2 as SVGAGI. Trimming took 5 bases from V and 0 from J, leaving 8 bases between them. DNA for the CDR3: TGTGCCAGCAGTCGGACAGTCTCTGGAAACACCATATATTTT. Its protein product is CASSRTVSGNTIYF.

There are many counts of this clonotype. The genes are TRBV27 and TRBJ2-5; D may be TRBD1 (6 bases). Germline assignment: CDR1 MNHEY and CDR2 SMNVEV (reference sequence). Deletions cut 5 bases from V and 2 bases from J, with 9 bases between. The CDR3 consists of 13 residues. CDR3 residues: CASSKQGQETQYF. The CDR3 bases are TGTGCCAGCAGTAAACAGGGACAAGAGACCCAGTACTTC.

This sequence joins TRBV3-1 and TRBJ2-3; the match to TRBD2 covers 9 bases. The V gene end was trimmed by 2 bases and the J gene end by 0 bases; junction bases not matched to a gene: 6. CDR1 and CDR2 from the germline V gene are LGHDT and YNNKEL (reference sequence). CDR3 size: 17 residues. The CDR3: CASSQRLAGSSTDTQYF. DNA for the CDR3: TGTGCCAGCAGCCAACGCCTAGCGGGGTCTAGCACAGATACGCAGTATTTT.

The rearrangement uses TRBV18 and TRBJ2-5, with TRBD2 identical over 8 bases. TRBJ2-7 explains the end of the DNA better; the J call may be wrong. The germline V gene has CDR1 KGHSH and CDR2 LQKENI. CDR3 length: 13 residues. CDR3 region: CASSLAGGAEQYF. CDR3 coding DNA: TGTGCCAGCTCACTTGCCGGGGGGGCCGAGCAGTACTTC.

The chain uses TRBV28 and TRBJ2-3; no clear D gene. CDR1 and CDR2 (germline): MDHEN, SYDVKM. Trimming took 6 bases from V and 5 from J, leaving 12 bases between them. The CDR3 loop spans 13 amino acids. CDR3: CASREFIRDTQYF. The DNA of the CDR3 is TGTGCCAGCAGGGAATTTATAAGAGATACGCAGTATTTT.

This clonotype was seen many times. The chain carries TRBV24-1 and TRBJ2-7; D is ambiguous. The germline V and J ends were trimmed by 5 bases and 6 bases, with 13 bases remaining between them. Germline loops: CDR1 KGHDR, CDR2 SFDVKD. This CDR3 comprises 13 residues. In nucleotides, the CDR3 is TGTGCCACCAGTGGGCAGCTACCTTCCGAGCAGTACTTC. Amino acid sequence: CATSGQLPSEQYF.

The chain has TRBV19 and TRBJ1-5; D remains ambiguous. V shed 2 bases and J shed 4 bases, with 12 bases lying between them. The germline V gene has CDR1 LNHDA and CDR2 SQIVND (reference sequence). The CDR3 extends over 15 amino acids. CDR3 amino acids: CASSIKEGFNQPQHF. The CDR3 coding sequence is TGTGCCAGTAGTATAAAGGAAGGATTTAATCAGCCCCAGCATTTT.

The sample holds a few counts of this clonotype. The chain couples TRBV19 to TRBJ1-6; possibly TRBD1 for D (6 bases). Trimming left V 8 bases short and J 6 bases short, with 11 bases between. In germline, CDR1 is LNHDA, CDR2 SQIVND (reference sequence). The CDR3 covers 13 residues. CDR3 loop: CASSDSFNSPLHF. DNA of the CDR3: TGTGCCAGTTCGGACAGTTTTAATTCACCCCTCCACTTT.

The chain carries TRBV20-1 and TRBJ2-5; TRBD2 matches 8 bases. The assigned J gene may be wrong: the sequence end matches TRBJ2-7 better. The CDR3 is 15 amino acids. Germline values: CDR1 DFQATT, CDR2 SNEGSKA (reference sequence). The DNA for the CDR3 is TGCAGTGCTAGAGCCCCCGGGAGGGGTGGCAACGAGCAGTACTTC. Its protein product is CSARAPGRGGNEQYF.

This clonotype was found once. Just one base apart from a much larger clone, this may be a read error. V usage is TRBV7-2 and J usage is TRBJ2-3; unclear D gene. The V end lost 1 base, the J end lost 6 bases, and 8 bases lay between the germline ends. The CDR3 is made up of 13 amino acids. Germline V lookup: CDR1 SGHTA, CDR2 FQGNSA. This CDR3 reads CASSLDWRDTQYF. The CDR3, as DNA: TGTGCCAGCAGCTTAGATTGGCGGGATACGCAGTATTTT. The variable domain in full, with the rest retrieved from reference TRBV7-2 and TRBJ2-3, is GAGVSQSPSNKVTEKGKDVELRCDPISGHTALYWYRQSLGQGLEFLIYFQGNSAPDKSGLPSDRFSAERTGGSVSTLTIQRTQQEDSAVYLCASSLDWRDTQYFGPGTRLTVL.

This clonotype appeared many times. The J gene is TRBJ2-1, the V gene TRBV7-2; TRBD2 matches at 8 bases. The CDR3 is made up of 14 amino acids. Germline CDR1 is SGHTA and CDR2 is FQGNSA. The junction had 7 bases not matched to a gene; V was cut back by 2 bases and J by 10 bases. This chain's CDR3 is CASSLLAGGWEQFF. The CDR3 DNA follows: TGTGCCAGCAGCTTACTGGCGGGAGGTTGGGAGCAGTTCTTC.

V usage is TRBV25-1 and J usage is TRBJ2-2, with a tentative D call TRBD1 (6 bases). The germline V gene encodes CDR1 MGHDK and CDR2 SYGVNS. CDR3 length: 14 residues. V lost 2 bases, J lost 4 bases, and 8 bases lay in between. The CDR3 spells CASSEGTTTGELFF. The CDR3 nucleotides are TGTGCCAGCAGTGAAGGGACAACCACCGGGGAGCTGTTTTTT.

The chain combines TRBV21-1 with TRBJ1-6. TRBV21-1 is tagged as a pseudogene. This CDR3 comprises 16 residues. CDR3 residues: CASSALGDGYNSPLHF. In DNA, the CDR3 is TGTGCCAGCAGCGCCCTAGGGGACGGGTATAATTCACCCCTCCACTTT.

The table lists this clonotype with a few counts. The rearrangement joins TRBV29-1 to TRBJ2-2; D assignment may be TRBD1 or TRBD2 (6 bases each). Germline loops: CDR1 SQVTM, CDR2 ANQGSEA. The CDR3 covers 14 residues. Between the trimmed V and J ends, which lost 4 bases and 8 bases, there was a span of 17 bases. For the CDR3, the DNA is TGCAGCGTTGCTGGGGGGCGGCTTGAGGGGGAGCTGTTTTTT. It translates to CSVAGGRLEGELFF.